This record concerns one T cell receptor (beta chain) sequence. The sample comes from a study of blood T cell repertoires in COVID-19. The germline CDR1 and CDR2 sequences are MGHRA and YSYEKL. The V and J ends lost 1 base and 3 bases, in that order; junction bases with no gene match: 8. This CDR3 spans 16 amino acids. In the source study's methods: Scientists estimated how many nucleated cells there were by amplifying reference gene primers. The method was immunoSEQ multiplex PCR; TCRdb's version includes in-frame clones alone and lacks a portion of them. Clonal size and the V and J genes are those of that table, whereas D and trimming came from the DNA. The sample lists 100,000 or so clones; 72% were seen once.

Input material: peripheral blood. This chain joins TRBV4-1 and TRBJ1-1; TRBD1 matches 7 bases. The TCR sequence derives from an elderly woman with acute or convalescent COVID-19. CDR3 sequence reads: CASSQVPTGRYTEAFF. The DNA for the CDR3 is TGCGCCAGCAGCCAAGTCCCGACAGGGAGATACACTGAAGCTTTCTTT.